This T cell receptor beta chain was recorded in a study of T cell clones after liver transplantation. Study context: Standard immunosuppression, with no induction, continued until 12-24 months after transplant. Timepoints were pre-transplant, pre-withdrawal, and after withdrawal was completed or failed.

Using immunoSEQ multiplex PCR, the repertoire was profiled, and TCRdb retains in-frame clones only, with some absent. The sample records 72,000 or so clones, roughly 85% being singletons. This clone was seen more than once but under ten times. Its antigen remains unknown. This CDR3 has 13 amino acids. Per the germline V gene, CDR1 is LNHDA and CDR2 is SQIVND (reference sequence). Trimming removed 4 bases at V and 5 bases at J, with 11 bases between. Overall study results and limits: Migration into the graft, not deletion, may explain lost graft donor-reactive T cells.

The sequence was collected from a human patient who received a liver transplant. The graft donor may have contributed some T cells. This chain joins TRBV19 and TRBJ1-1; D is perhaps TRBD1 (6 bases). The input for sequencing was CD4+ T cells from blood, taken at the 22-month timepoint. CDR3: CASSNQGRTEAFF. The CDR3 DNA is TGTGCCAGTAGTAACCAGGGGAGGACTGAAGCTTTCTTT.